What follows are 10 T cell receptor beta chains derived from one specimen sequenced in a study of blood T cells in healthy people across ages. Primers used in a second PCR of roughly 6 to 11 cycles were a sample-barcoded 5' primer and a J-beta primer mix. TCRdb redid the calling of the 5' RACE reads with MiXCR, one entry per CDR3 protein. The sample shows roughly 680,000 distinct CDR3 sequences, roughly 49% of them seen only once. Sequenced: blood. The receptors originated from a woman aged 55 to 70 in good health.

In its sample, this clonotype was seen a few times. The chain has TRBV28 and TRBJ2-3; 8 bases are shared with TRBD2. CDR3 size: 16 residues. Trimming removed 5 bases from V and 1 base from J; junction bases left unmatched: 8. CDR1 and CDR2 (germline): MDHEN, SYDVKM. The CDR3 spells CASSPHRGGRTDTQYF. In DNA, the CDR3 is TGTGCCAGCAGTCCGCATCGCGGGGGGCGCACAGATACGCAGTATTTT.

At least ten counts were recorded for this clonotype. This chain connects TRBV7-2 to TRBJ2-7; D is unclear. CDR3 size: 13 residues. Germline lookup yields CDR1 SGHTA and CDR2 FQGNSA. V was shortened by 1 base and J by 3 bases, with 7 bases between the two germline ends. For the CDR3, the DNA is TGTGCCAGCAGCTTAGGGCGATACTACGAGCAGTACTTC. Its translation: CASSLGRYYEQYF. The whole variable domain, remainder taken from reference TRBV7-2 and TRBJ2-7, is GAGVSQSPSNKVTEKGKDVELRCDPISGHTALYWYRQSLGQGLEFLIYFQGNSAPDKSGLPSDRFSAERTGGSVSTLTIQRTQQEDSAVYLCASSLGRYYEQYFGPGTRLTVT.

Points on this clonotype: Its ends do not fully match the called genes, so a read error is possible. The V gene is TRBV20-1, the J gene TRBJ2-5, with 7 positions matching TRBD2. The CDR3 has 13 amino acids. CDR1 is DFQATT and CDR2 is SNEGSKA in the germline V gene (reference sequence). The CDR3 region is CSELAVSRESQYF. Here the CDR3 DNA reads TGCAGTGAGCTAGCGGTGTCTCGAGAGAGCCAGTACTTC.

This chain connects TRBV29-1 to TRBJ1-2; D not resolved. Trimming left V 1 base short and J 6 bases short, with 6 bases between. The germline V gene has CDR1 SQVTM and CDR2 ANQGSEA. This CDR3 spans 11 amino acids. In DNA, the CDR3 is TGCAGCGTTGAAGGTCCTCATGGCTACACCTTC. Its translation is CSVEGPHGYTF. The full variable domain, its missing parts supplied by reference TRBV29-1 and TRBJ1-2, is SAVISQKPSRDICQRGTSLTIQCQVDSQVTMMFWYRQQPGQSLTLIATANQGSEATYESGFVIDKFPISRPNLTFSTLTVSNMSPEDSSIYLCSVEGPHGYTFGSGTRLTVV.

The genes are TRBV20-1 and TRBJ1-2; 7 bases are a match to TRBD1. Trimming removed 0 bases from V and 5 bases from J; junction bases left unmatched: 12. This CDR3 is built from 16 residues. The germline V gene encodes CDR1 DFQATT and CDR2 SNEGSKA (reference sequence). The CDR3 nucleotides are TGCAGTGCTAGAGACGGGACAGCGAAAACGGCTTATGGCTACACCTTC. Its protein product is CSARDGTAKTAYGYTF.

The chain joins TRBV7-3 to TRBJ2-1, with 10 bases aligning to TRBD2. The end of the DNA fits TRBJ2-7 better, so the J call may be wrong. Germline V gene lookup returns CDR1 SGHTA and CDR2 FQGTGA. CDR3 length: 15 residues. This CDR3 reads CASSLGLADYNEQYF. CDR3 in DNA: TGTGCCAGCAGCTTAGGACTAGCGGACTACAATGAGCAGTACTTC.

A note on this clonotype: A much larger clone lies a single base off, so this may be a read error. The V and J genes are TRBV28 and TRBJ1-2; 9 nucleotides match TRBD1. V trimming: 4 bases; J trimming: 2 bases; junction bases outside the gene matches: 8. The germline V gene has CDR1 MDHEN and CDR2 SYDVKM. This CDR3 has 16 amino acids. CDR3 in amino acids: CASSSGTGLGNYGYTF. The CDR3, as DNA: TGTGCCAGCAGTTCCGGGACAGGGTTGGGAAACTATGGCTACACCTTC.

A few counts support this clonotype. The V call is TRBV7-2, the J call TRBJ2-3; possible D gene TRBD2, 5 bases. Germline CDR1 is SGHTA and CDR2 is FQGNSA. Trimming removed 2 bases at V and 8 bases at J, with 8 bases between. This CDR3 has 12 amino acids. CDR3 coding DNA: TGTGCCAGCAGCTTATACGAGGGTACGCAGTATTTT. It translates to CASSLYEGTQYF.

For the CDR3, the DNA is TGCAGCGTTGACAGGCAGGGGCTGCCAAATGAGCAGTTCTTC. The encoded protein is CSVDRQGLPNEQFF. The chain combines TRBV29-1 with TRBJ2-1, with D possibly being TRBD1 (6 bases). Per germline, CDR1 SQVTM and CDR2 ANQGSEA. This CDR3 has 14 residues. Between the trimmed V and J ends, which lost 3 bases and 7 bases, there was a span of 16 bases.

This chain uses TRBV4-1 with TRBJ2-1; TRBD1 is a possible D gene (5 bases). Deletions cut 0 bases from V and 0 bases from J, with 15 bases between. The germline CDR1 and CDR2 sequences are MGHRA and YSYEKL. This CDR3 has 18 residues. CDR3 DNA sequence: TGCGCCAGCAGCCAAGATTATGGACAAATGAGCTCCTACAATGAGCAGTTCTTC. Translating it yields CASSQDYGQMSSYNEQFF.